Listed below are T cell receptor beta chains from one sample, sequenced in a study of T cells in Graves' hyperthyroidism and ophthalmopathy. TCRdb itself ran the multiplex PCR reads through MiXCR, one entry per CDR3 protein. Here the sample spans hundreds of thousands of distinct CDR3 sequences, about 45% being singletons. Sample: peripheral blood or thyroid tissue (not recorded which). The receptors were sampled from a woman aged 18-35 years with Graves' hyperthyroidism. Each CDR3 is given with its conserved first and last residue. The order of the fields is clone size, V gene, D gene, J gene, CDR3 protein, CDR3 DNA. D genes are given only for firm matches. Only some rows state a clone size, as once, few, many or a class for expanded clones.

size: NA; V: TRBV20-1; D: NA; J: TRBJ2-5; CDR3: CSASPLRSETQYF; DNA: TGCAGTGCTAGCCCTTTGCGTTCCGAGACCCAGTACTTC
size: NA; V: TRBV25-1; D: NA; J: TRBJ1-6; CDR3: CASGYSPLHF; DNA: TGTGCCAGCGGGTATTCACCCCTCCACTTT
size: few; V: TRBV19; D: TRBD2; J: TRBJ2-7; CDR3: CASRRIAGGGDEQYF; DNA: TGTGCCAGCAGGAGGATAGCGGGAGGGGGGGACGAGCAGTACTTC
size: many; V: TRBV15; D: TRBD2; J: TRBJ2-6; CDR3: CATKAGAGANVLTF; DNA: TGTGCCACCAAAGCGGGAGCTGGGGCCAACGTCCTGACTTTC
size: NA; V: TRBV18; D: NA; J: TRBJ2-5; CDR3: CASSSPVETQYF; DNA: TGTGCCAGCTCATCACCTGTGGAGACCCAGTACTTC
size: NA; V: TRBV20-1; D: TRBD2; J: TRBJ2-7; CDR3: CSALAGGPHERYF; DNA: TGCAGTGCACTAGCGGGAGGGCCCCACGAGCGGTACTTC
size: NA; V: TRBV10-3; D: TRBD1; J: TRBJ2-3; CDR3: CAISEDRGTDTQYF; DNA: TGTGCCATCAGTGAGGACAGGGGAACAGATACGCAGTATTTT
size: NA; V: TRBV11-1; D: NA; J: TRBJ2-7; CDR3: CASSPPAAYEQYF; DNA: TGTGCCAGCAGCCCCCCCGCCGCCTACGAGCAGTACTTC
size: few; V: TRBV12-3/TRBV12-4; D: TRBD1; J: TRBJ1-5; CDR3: CASRGQGVNQPQHF; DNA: TGTGCCAGCAGGGGACAGGGAGTGAATCAGCCCCAGCATTTT
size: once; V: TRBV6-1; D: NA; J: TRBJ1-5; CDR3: CARQSFAVQPQHF; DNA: TGTGCCAGACAAAGTTTCGCGGTTCAGCCCCAGCATTTT
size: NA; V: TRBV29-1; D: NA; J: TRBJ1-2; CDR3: CSVDGTSGIF; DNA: TGCAGCGTCGATGGGACTAGCGGAATCTTC
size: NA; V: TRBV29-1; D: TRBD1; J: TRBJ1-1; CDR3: CSAAGTGGSAFF; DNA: TGCAGCGCAGCCGGGACAGGGGGATCGGCTTTCTTT
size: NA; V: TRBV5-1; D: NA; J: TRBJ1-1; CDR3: CASSLSWGISDTEAFF; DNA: TGCGCCAGCAGCTTGTCTTGGGGTATCAGCGACACTGAAGCTTTCTTT
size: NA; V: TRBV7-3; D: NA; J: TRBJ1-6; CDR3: CASSSRALHF; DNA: TGTGCCAGCAGCAGCAGGGCCCTCCACTTT
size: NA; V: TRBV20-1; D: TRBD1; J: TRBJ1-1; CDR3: CSASGTGDTEAFF; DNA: TGCAGTGCTTCCGGGACAGGGGACACTGAAGCTTTCTTT
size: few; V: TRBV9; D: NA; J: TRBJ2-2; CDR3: CASSVAPNTGELFF; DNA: TGTGCCAGCAGCGTAGCACCGAACACCGGGGAGCTGTTTTTT
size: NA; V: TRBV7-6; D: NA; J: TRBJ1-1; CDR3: CASSLRGTETPNTEAFF; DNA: TGTGCCAGCAGCTTGAGGGGGACGGAGACCCCCAACACTGAAGCTTTCTTT
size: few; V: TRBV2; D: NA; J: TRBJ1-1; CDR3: CASSEAPVGPEAFF; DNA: TGTGCCAGCAGTGAAGCGCCGGTCGGGCCTGAAGCTTTCTTT
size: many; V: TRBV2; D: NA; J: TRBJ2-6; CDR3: CASSAYRDSSGANVLTF; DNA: TGTGCCAGCAGTGCTTACAGGGATAGCTCTGGGGCCAACGTCCTGACTTTC
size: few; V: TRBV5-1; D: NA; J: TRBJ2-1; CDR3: CASSLSSGREQFF; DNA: TGCGCCAGCAGCTTGTCGTCGGGTCGCGAGCAGTTCTTC
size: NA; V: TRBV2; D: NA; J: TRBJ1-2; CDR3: CASRGSGPNYGYTF; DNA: TGTGCCAGCAGAGGCTCAGGGCCTAACTATGGCTACACCTTC
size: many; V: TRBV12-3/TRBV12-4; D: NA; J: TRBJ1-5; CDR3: CASSLREGTSNQPQHF; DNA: TGTGCCAGCAGTTTACGAGAAGGGACTAGCAATCAGCCCCAGCATTTT
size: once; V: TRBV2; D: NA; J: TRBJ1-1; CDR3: CASSLNTGTEAFF; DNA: TGTGCCAGCAGTTTAAATACAGGCACCGAAGCTTTCTTT
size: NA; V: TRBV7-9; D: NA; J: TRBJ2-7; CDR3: CASSPPGLSSYEQYF; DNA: TGTGCCAGCAGCCCCCCGGGCCTTAGCTCCTACGAGCAGTACTTC
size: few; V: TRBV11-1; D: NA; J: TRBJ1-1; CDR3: CASSQSIAEAFF; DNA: TGTGCCAGCAGCCAGTCAATCGCTGAAGCTTTCTTT
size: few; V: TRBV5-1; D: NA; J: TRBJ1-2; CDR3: CASSLGRLYGYTF; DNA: TGCGCCAGCAGCTTGGGGCGGCTCTATGGCTACACCTTC
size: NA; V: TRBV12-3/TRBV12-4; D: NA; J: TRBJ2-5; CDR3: CASSQEGGPLETQYF; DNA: TGTGCCAGCAGCCAAGAAGGAGGGCCGCTGGAGACCCAGTACTTC
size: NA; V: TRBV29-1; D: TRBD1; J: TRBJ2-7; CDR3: CSVERTGEGEQYF; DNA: TGCAGCGTTGAAAGGACAGGGGAGGGCGAGCAGTACTTC
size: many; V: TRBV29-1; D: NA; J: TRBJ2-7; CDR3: CSVGRGPGSYEQYF; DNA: TGCAGCGTTGGGAGGGGGCCGGGCTCCTACGAGCAGTACTTC
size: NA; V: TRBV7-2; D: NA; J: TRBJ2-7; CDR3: CASSPGNTIIIEQYF; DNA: TGTGCCAGCAGCCCCGGTAACACGATTATTATCGAGCAGTACTTC
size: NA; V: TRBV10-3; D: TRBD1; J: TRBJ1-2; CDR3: CAIRPGQGHGYTF; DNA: TGTGCCATCAGGCCGGGACAGGGACATGGCTACACCTTC
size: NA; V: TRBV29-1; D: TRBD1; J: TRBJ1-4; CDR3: CSASDRVGEKLFF; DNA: TGCAGCGCTTCGGACAGGGTCGGGGAAAAACTGTTTTTT
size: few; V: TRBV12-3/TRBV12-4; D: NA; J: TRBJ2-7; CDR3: CASTTKPTPTSEQYF; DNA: TGTGCCAGCACCACCAAGCCGACTCCAACCTCCGAGCAGTACTTC
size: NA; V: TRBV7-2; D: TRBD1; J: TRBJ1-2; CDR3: CASSLEGGTGGYTF; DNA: TGTGCCAGCAGCTTGGAGGGGGGGACAGGGGGCTACACCTTC
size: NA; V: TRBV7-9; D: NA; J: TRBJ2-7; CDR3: CASTPGLSYEQYF; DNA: TGTGCCAGCACCCCGGGTCTCTCCTACGAGCAGTACTTC
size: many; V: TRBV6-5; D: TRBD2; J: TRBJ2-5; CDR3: CASSGLAGGLRETQYF; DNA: TGTGCCAGCAGCGGACTAGCGGGAGGTCTGCGAGAGACCCAGTACTTC
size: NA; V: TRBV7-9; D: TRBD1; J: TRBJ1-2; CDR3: CASGGTGVGYGYTF; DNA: TGTGCCAGCGGCGGGACAGGGGTAGGCTATGGCTACACCTTC
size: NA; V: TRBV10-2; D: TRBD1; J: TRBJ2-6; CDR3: CASSEDRGSSGANVLTF; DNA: TGCGCCAGCAGTGAAGACAGGGGAAGCTCTGGGGCCAACGTCCTGACTTTC
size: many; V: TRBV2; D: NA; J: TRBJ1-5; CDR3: CASSARDIRGNQPQHF; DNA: TGTGCCAGCAGTGCTAGGGACATCCGAGGCAATCAGCCCCAGCATTTT
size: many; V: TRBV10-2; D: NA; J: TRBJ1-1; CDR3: CASSEYGGTEAFF; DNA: TGCGCCAGCAGTGAGTACGGGGGCACTGAAGCTTTCTTT
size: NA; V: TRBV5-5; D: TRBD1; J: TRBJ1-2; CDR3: CTSSLDRENYGYTF; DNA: TGTACCAGCAGCTTGGACAGGGAGAACTATGGCTACACCTTC
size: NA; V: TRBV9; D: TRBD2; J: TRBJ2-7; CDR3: CASSVGRETAYEQYF; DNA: TGTGCCAGCAGCGTAGGGCGGGAGACCGCCTACGAGCAGTACTTC
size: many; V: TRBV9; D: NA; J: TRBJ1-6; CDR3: CASSVAIRDSPLHF; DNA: TGTGCCAGCAGCGTAGCAATCAGGGATTCACCCCTCCACTTT
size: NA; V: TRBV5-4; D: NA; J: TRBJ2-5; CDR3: CASRPGTTLPETQYF; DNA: TGTGCCAGCAGACCCGGGACGACACTCCCAGAGACCCAGTACTTC
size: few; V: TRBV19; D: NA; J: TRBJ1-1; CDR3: CASKRQANTEAFF; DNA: TGTGCCAGTAAACGCCAAGCGAACACTGAAGCTTTCTTT
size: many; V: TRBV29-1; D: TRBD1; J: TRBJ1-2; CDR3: CSVYRGRLNGYTF; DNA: TGCAGCGTTTACAGGGGGCGTTTGAATGGCTACACCTTC
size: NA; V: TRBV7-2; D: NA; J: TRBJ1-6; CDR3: CASSQSSSSYNSPLHF; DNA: TGTGCCAGCAGCCAATCTAGTTCCTCCTATAATTCACCCCTCCACTTT
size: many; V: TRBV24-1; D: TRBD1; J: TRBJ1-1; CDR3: CATSDRRQGPRNTEAFF; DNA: TGTGCCACCAGTGACCGAAGACAGGGACCCAGGAACACTGAAGCTTTCTTT
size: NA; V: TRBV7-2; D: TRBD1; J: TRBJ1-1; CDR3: CASSFTGAPNTEAFF; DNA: TGTGCCAGCAGCTTCACAGGGGCTCCGAACACTGAAGCTTTCTTT
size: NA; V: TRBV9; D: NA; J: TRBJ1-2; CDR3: CASSAPRTDLGYGYTF; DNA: TGTGCCAGCAGCGCCCCTCGGACGGACCTTGGTTATGGCTACACCTTC
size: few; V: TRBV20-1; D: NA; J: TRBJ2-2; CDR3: CSATGNTGELFF; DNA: TGCAGTGCCACAGGGAACACCGGGGAGCTGTTTTTT
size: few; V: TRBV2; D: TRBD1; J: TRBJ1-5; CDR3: CASSFSGQGGSQPQHF; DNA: TGTGCCAGCAGTTTCTCCGGGCAGGGGGGCAGTCAGCCCCAGCATTTT